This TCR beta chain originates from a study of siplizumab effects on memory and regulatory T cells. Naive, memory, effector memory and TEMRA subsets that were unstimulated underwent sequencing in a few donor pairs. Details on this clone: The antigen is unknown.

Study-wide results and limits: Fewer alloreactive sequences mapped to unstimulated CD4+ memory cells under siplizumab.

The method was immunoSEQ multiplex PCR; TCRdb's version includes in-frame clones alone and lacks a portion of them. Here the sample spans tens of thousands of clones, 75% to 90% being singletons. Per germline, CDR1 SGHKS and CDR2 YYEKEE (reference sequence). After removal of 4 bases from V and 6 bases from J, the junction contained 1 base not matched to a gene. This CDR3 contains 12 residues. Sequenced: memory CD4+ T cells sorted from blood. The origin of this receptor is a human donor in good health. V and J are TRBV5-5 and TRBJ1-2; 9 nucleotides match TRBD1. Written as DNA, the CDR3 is TGTGCCAGCAGCCGGGACAGGGATGGCTACACCTTC. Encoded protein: CASSRDRDGYTF.